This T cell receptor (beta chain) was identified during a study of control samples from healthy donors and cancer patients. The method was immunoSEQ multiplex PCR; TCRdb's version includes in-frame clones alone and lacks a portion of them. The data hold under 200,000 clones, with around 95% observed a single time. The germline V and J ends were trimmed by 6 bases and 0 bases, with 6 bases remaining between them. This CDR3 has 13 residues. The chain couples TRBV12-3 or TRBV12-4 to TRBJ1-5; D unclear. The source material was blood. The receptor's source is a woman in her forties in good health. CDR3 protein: CASSPNSNQPQHF. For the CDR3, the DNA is TGTGCCAGCAGCCCGAATAGCAATCAGCCCCAGCATTTT.